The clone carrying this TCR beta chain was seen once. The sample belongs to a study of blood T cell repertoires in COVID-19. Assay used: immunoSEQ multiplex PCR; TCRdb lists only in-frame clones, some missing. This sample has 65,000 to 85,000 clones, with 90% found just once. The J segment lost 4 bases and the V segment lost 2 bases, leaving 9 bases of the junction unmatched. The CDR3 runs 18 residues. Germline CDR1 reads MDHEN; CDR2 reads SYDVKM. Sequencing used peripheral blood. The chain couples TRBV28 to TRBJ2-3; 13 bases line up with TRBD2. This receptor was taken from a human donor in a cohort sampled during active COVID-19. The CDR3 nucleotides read TGTGCCAGCAGTTTAGTTCCCCCGGGACTAGCGGGGTCAGATACGCAGTATTTT. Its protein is CASSLVPPGLAGSDTQYF.